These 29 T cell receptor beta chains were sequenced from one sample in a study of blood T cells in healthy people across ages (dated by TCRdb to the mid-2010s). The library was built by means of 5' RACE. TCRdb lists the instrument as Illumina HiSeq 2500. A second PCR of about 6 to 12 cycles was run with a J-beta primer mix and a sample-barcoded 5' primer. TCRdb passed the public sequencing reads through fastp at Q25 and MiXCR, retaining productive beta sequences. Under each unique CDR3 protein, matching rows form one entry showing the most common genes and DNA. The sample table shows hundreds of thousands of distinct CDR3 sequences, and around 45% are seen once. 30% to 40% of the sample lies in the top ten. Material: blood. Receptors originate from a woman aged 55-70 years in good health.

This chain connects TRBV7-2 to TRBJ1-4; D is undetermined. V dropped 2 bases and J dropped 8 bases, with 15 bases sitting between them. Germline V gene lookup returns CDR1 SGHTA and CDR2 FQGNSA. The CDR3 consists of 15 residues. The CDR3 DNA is TGTGCCAGCAGCTTAAGGCCCGACTGGAGGGAAAAACTGTTTTTT. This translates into CASSLRPDWREKLFF.

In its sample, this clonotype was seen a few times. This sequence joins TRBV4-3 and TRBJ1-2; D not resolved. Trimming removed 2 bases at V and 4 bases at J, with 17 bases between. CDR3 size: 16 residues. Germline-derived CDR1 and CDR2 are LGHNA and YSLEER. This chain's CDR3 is CASSQYSGQISYGYTF. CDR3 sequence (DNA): TGCGCCAGCAGCCAATACTCTGGCCAGATAAGCTATGGCTACACCTTC.

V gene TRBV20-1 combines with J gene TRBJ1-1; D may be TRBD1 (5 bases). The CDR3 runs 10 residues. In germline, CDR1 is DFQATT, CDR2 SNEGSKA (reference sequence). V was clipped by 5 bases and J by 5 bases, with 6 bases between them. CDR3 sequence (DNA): TGCAGTGCTCACAGGACTGAAGCTTTCTTT. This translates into CSAHRTEAFF.

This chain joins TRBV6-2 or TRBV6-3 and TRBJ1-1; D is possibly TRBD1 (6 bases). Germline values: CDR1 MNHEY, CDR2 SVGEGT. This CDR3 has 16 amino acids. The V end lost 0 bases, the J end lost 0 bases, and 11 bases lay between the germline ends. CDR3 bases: TGTGCCAGCAGTTACTCGAGACGGGACATGAACACTGAAGCTTTCTTT. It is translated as CASSYSRRDMNTEAFF.

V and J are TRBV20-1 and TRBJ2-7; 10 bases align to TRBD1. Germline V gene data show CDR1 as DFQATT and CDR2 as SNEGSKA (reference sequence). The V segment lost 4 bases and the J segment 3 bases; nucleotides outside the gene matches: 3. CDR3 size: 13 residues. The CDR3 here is CSAIRDRGYEQYF. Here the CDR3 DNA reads TGCAGTGCTATAAGGGACAGGGGCTACGAGCAGTACTTC.

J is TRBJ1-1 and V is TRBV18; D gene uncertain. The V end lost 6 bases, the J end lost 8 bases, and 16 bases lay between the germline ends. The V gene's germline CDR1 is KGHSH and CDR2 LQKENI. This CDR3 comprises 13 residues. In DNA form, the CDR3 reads TGTGCCAGCTCGCTAACGGATCGGTACGAAGCTTTCTTT. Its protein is CASSLTDRYEAFF.

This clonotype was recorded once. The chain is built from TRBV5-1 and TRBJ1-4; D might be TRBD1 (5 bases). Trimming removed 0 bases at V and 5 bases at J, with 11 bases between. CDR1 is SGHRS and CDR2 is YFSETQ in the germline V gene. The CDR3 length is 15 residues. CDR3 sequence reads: CASSLDGRANEKLFF. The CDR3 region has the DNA TGCGCCAGCAGCTTGGATGGCAGGGCCAATGAAAAACTGTTTTTT. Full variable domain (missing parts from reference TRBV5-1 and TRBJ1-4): KAGVTQTPRYLIKTRGQQVTLSCSPISGHRSVSWYQQTPGQGLQFLFEYFSETQRNKGNFPGRFSGRQFSNSRSEMNVSTLELGDSALYLCASSLDGRANEKLFFGSGTQLSVL.

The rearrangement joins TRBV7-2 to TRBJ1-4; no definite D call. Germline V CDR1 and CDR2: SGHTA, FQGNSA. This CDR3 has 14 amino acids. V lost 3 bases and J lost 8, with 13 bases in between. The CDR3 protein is CASSFLGGNEKLFF. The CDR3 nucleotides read TGTGCCAGCAGCTTCTTGGGAGGGAACGAAAAACTGTTTTTT. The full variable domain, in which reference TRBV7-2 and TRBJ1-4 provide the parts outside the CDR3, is GAGVSQSPSNKVTEKGKDVELRCDPISGHTALYWYRQSLGQGLEFLIYFQGNSAPDKSGLPSDRFSAERTGGSVSTLTIQRTQQEDSAVYLCASSFLGGNEKLFFGSGTQLSVL.

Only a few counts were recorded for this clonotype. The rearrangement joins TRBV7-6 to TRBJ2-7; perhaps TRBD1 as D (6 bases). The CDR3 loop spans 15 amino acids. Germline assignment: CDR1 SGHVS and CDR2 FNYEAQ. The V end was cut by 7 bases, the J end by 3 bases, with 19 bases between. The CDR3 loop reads CASKLEQGANYEQYF. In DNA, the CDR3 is TGTGCCAGCAAGCTAGAACAGGGAGCGAACTACGAGCAGTACTTC.

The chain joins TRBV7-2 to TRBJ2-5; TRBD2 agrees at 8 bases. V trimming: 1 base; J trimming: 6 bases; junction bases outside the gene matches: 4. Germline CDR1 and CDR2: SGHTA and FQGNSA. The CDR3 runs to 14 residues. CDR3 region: CASSLVGRGKTQYF. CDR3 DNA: TGTGCCAGCAGCTTAGTCGGGAGGGGAAAGACCCAGTACTTC. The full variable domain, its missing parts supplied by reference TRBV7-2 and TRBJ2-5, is GAGVSQSPSNKVTEKGKDVELRCDPISGHTALYWYRQSLGQGLEFLIYFQGNSAPDKSGLPSDRFSAERTGGSVSTLTIQRTQQEDSAVYLCASSLVGRGKTQYFGPGTRLLVL.

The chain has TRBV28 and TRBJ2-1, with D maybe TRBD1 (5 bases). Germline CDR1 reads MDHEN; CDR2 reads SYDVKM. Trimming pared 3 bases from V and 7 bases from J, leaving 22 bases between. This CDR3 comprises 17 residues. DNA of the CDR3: TGTGCCAGCAGTTTCCCTTCCAGGGCTTCCTCTAGGAATGAGCAGTTCTTC. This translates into CASSFPSRASSRNEQFF.

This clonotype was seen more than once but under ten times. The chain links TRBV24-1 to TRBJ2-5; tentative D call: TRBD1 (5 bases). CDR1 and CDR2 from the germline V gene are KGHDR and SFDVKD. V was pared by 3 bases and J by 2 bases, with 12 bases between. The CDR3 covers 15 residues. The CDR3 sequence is CATSDRQLLQETQYF. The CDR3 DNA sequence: TGTGCCACCAGTGATCGACAGCTCCTACAAGAGACCCAGTACTTC.

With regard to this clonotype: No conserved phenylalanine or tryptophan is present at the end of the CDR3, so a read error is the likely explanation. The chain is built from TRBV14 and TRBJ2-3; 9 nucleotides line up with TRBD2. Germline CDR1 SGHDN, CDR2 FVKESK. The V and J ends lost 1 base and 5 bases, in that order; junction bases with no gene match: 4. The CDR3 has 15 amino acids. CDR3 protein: CASSQVGGRVDTQYL. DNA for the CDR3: TGTGCCAGCAGCCAAGTCGGCGGGAGGGTAGATACGCAGTATCTT.

The CDR3 is CASRQGHEQFF. The DNA for the CDR3 is TGTGCCAGCAGACAGGGGCATGAGCAGTTCTTC. This rearrangement joins TRBV6-5 to TRBJ2-1, with 7 positions matching TRBD1. Germline values: CDR1 MNHEY, CDR2 SVGAGI. After removal of 6 bases from V and 8 bases from J, the junction contained 1 base not matched to a gene. This CDR3 is built from 11 residues.

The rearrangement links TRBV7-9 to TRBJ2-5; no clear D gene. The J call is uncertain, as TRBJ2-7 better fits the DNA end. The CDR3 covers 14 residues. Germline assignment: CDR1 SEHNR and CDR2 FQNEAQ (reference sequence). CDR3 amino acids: CASSPVSTSYEQYF. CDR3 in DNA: TGTGCCAGCAGCCCGGTCTCCACATCCTACGAGCAGTACTTC.

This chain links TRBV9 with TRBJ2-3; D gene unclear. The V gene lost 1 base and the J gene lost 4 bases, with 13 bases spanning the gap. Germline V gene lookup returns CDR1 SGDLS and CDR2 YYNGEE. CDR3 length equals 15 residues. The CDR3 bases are TGTGCCAGCAGCGTAATCAAGGATGGGGCAGATACGCAGTATTTT. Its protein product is CASSVIKDGADTQYF.

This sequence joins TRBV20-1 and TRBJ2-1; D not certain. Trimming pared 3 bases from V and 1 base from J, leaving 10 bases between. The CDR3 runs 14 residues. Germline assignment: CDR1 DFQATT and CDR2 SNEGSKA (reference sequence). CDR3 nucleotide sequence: TGCAGTGCTAGCTGGGTGGGGTCCTACAATGAGCAGTTCTTC. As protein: CSASWVGSYNEQFF.

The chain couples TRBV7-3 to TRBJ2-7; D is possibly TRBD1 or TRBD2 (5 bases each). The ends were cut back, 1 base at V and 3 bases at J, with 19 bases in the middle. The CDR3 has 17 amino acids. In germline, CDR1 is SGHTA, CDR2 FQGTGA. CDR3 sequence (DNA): TGTGCCAGCAGCTTAAAAGGGGACCGAGAAATGGACTACGAGCAGTACTTC. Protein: CASSLKGDREMDYEQYF. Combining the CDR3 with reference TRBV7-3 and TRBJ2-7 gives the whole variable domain GAGVSQTPSNKVTEKGKYVELRCDPISGHTALYWYRQSLGQGPEFLIYFQGTGAADDSGLPNDRFFAVRPEGSVSTLKIQRTERGDSAVYLCASSLKGDREMDYEQYFGPGTRLTVT.

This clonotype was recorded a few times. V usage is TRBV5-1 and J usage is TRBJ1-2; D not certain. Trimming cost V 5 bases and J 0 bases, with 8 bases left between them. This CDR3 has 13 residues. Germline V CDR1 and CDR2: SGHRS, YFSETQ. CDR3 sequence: CASREGTNYGYTF. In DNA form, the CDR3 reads TGCGCCAGCAGGGAGGGAACTAACTATGGCTACACCTTC. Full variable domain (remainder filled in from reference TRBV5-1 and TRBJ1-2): KAGVTQTPRYLIKTRGQQVTLSCSPISGHRSVSWYQQTPGQGLQFLFEYFSETQRNKGNFPGRFSGRQFSNSRSEMNVSTLELGDSALYLCASREGTNYGYTFGSGTRLTVV.

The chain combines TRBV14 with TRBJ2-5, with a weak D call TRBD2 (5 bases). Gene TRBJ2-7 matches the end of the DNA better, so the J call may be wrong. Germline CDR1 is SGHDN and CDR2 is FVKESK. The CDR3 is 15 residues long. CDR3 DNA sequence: TGTGCCAGCAGCCAAGATTACGAGGGTTCCTACGAGCAGTACTTC. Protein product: CASSQDYEGSYEQYF.

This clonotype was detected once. CDR3 DNA sequence: TGTGCCAGCAGTGCGGACCCTTTCGAGCAGTACTTC. As protein: CASSADPFEQYF. The chain couples TRBV6-5 to TRBJ2-7, with D hard to call. Per the germline V gene, CDR1 is MNHEY and CDR2 is SVGAGI. The CDR3 runs 12 residues. Trimming took 5 bases from V and 6 from J, leaving 11 bases between them.

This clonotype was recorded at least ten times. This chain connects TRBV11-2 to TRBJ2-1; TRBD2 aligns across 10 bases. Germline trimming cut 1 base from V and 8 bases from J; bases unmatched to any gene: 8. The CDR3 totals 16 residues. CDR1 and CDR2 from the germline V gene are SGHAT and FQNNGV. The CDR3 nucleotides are TGTGCCAGCAGCTTAGGTGCTAGCGGGAGTCGGTATGAGCAGTTCTTC. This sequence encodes CASSLGASGSRYEQFF. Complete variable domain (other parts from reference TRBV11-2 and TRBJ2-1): EAGVAQSPRYKIIEKRQSVAFWCNPISGHATLYWYQQILGQGPKLLIQFQNNGVVDDSQLPKDRFSAERLKGVDSTLKIQPAKLEDSAVYLCASSLGASGSRYEQFFGPGTRLTVL.

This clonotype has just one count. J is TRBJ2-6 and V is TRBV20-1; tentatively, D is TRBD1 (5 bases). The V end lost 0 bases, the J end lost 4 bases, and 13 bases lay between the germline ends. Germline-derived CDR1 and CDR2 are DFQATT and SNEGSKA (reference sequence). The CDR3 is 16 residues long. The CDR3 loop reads CSARDRLGAGANVLTF. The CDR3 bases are TGCAGTGCTAGAGATCGGTTAGGGGCCGGGGCCAACGTCCTGACTTTC.

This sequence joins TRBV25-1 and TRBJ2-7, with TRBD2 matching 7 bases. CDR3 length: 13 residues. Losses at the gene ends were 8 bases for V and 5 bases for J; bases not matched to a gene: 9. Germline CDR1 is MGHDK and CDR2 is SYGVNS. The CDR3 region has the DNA TGTGCCAGCTCGGGAGGAGGGTCCGACGAGCAGTACTTC. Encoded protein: CASSGGGSDEQYF.

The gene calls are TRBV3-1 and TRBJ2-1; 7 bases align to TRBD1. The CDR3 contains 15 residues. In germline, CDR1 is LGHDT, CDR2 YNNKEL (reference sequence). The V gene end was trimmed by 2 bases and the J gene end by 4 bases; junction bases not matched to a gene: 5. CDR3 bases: TGTGCCAGCAGCCAAAGGGGACAGCCATACAATGAGCAGTTCTTC. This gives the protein CASSQRGQPYNEQFF.

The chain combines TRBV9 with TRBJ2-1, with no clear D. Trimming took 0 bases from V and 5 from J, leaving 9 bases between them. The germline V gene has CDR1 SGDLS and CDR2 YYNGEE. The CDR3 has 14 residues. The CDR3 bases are TGTGCCAGCAGCGTAGAGTGGTTCCACAATGAGCAGTTCTTC. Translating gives CASSVEWFHNEQFF.

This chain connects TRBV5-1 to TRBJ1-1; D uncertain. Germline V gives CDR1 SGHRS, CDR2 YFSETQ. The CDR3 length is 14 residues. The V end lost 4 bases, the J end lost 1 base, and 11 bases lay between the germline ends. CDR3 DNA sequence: TGCGCCAGCAGCCAGGACGGCCCGAACACTGAAGCTTTCTTT. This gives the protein CASSQDGPNTEAFF.

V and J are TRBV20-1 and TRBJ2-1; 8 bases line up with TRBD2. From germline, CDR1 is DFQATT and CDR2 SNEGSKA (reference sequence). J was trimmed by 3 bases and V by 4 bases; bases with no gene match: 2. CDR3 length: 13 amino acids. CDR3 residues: CSAKAGVYNEQFF. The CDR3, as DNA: TGCAGTGCTAAAGCGGGAGTCTACAATGAGCAGTTCTTC.

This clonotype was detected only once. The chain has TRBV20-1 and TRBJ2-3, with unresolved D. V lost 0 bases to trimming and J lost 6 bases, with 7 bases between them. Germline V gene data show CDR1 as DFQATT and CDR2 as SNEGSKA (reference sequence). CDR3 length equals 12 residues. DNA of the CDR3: TGCAGTGCTAGAGAGCAGTTGGATACGCAGTATTTT. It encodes CSAREQLDTQYF.